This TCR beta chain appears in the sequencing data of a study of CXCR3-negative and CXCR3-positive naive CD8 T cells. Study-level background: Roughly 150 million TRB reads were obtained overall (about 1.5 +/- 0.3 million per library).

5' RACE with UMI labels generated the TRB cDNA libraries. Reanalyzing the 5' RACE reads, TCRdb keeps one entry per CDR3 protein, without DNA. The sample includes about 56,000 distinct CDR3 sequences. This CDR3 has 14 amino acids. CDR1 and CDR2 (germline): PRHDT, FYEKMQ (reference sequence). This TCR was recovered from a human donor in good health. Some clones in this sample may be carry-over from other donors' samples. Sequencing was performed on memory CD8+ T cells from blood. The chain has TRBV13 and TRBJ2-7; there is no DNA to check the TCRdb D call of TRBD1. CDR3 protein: CASSPRAGGKEQYF.